The 16 T cell receptor beta chains reported below all come from one sample, sequenced in a study of T cells after yellow fever vaccination. In TCRdb, the 5' RACE reads were re-called with MiXCR into one record per CDR3 protein. Altogether just over 250,000 distinct CDR3 sequences are present, around 4.9% being singletons, with the ten largest covering under 3.5%. Sequences were derived from CD4+ T cells sorted from PBMCs, sampled on the day of the yellow fever booster vaccination. These receptors all come from a man in his late teens or twenties who received the YFV17D yellow fever vaccine.

This clonotype was counted at least ten times. The rearrangement uses TRBV19 and TRBJ2-7; D may be TRBD1 (6 bases). V was cut by 3 bases and J by 3 bases, with 12 bases left in between. The germline V gene has CDR1 LNHDA and CDR2 SQIVND (reference sequence). CDR3 size: 14 residues. CDR3 coding DNA: TGTGCCAGTAGTATTCGGGACACGTACTACGAGCAGTACTTC. Amino acid sequence: CASSIRDTYYEQYF.

This clonotype was seen ten or more times. The rearrangement links TRBV10-3 to TRBJ2-7; D is perhaps TRBD1 or TRBD2 (5 bases each). Germline V lookup: CDR1 ENHRY, CDR2 SYGVKD. V was trimmed by 6 bases and J by 2 bases, leaving 14 bases between them. CDR3 size: 14 residues. CDR3 DNA sequence: TGTGCCATCAGGTCCGGGACGCGAGCCTACGAGCAGTACTTC. Translating gives CAIRSGTRAYEQYF.

This clonotype was seen ten or more times. The chain uses TRBV7-6 and TRBJ1-3, with unresolved D. The CDR3 consists of 12 residues. The ends were cut back, 4 bases at V and 2 bases at J, with 3 bases in the middle. Germline V gene lookup returns CDR1 SGHVS and CDR2 FNYEAQ. The CDR3: CASSSAGNTIYF. The DNA for the CDR3 is TGTGCCAGCAGCTCCGCTGGAAACACCATATATTTT.

This clonotype was found many times. The chain carries TRBV5-5 and TRBJ1-6, with D possibly being TRBD1 (5 bases). Germline loops: CDR1 SGHKS, CDR2 YYEKEE (reference sequence). Trimming pared 4 bases from V and 7 bases from J, leaving 18 bases between. The CDR3 runs 16 residues. CDR3 loop: CASSLYHGARNSPLHF. The CDR3 DNA is TGTGCCAGCAGCCTTTACCACGGGGCAAGGAATTCACCCCTCCACTTT. Supplemented by reference TRBV5-5 and TRBJ1-6, the full variable domain reads DAGVTQSPTHLIKTRGQQVTLRCSPISGHKSVSWYQQVLGQGPQFIFQYYEKEERGRGNFPDRFSARQFPNYSSELNVNALLLGDSALYLCASSLYHGARNSPLHFGNGTRLTVT.

The rearrangement links TRBV4-3 to TRBJ1-4; D uncertain. V was cut by 0 bases and J by 10 bases, with 18 bases left in between. The germline V gene has CDR1 LGHNA and CDR2 YSLEER. There are 16 residues in the CDR3. CDR3 sequence (DNA): TGCGCCAGCAGCCAAGACTACACAACAACTATAGGAAAACTGTTTTTT. This sequence encodes CASSQDYTTTIGKLFF.

This clonotype was observed at least ten times. This chain links TRBV15 with TRBJ1-1; D is ambiguous. With 0 bases removed from V and 2 bases from J, the gap between germline ends came to 7 bases. The CDR3 length is 14 residues. Per the germline V gene, CDR1 is LNHNV and CDR2 is YYDKDF (reference sequence). This CDR3 reads CATSRDGGNTEAFF. For the CDR3, the DNA is TGTGCCACCAGCAGAGATGGAGGAAACACTGAAGCTTTCTTT. Drawing the rest from reference TRBV15 and TRBJ1-1, the complete variable domain is DAMVIQNPRYQVTQFGKPVTLSCSQTLNHNVMYWYQQKSSQAPKLLFHYYDKDFNNEADTPDNFQSRRPNTSFCFLDIRSPGLGDTAMYLCATSRDGGNTEAFFGQGTRLTVV.

This chain uses TRBV5-1 with TRBJ1-1; D ambiguous. Germline values: CDR1 SGHRS, CDR2 YFSETQ. The CDR3 extends over 14 amino acids. The V and J ends lost 0 bases and 4 bases respectively, with 10 bases between them. The CDR3 coding sequence is TGCGCCAGCAGCTTGGGTGGGTCGTTCACTGAAGCTTTCTTT. Translating gives CASSLGGSFTEAFF.

This clonotype has ten or more counts. The chain couples TRBV5-1 to TRBJ2-3; no firm D call. The CDR3 length is 15 residues. Deletions cut 2 bases from V and 6 bases from J, with 16 bases between. Germline lookup yields CDR1 SGHRS and CDR2 YFSETQ. The CDR3 loop is CASSFGRVTMDTQYF. In nucleotides, the CDR3 is TGCGCCAGCAGCTTTGGCCGAGTAACAATGGATACGCAGTATTTT.

The rearrangement links TRBV7-3 to TRBJ2-3, with TRBD2 matching 7 bases. CDR1 is SGHTA and CDR2 is FQGTGA in the germline V gene. CDR3 length: 14 amino acids. J gave up 2 bases and V 3 bases, and 2 bases lay outside the gene matches. The CDR3 region is CASSLSGDTDTQYF. CDR3 nucleotides: TGTGCCAGCAGCTTGAGCGGGGACACAGATACGCAGTATTTT.

The table lists this clonotype with many counts. CDR3 DNA sequence: TGTGCCAGCAGTGCGGGGGCATACTACGAGCAGTACTTC. It codes for CASSAGAYYEQYF. This chain connects TRBV12-3 or TRBV12-4 to TRBJ2-7; TRBD2 is a possible D gene (7 bases). V was shortened by 5 bases and J by 3 bases, with 11 bases between the two germline ends. This CDR3 spans 13 amino acids.

This clonotype was observed a few times. V gene TRBV3-1 combines with J gene TRBJ2-4; D not resolved. Per the germline V gene, CDR1 is LGHDT and CDR2 is YNNKEL (reference sequence). The ends were cut back, 6 bases at V and 0 bases at J, with 9 bases in the middle. The CDR3 sequence is 14 residues long. As DNA, the CDR3 is TGTGCCAGCAGTTTCGCCGGAGCCAAAAACATTCAGTACTTC. Translated, it gives CASSFAGAKNIQYF.

This clonotype has just a few counts. The chain combines TRBV7-9 with TRBJ1-1; D remains unclear. Germline assignment: CDR1 SEHNR and CDR2 FQNEAQ (reference sequence). V was pared by 5 bases and J by 1 base, with 11 bases between. The CDR3 loop spans 14 amino acids. The CDR3 spells CASSAQPGNTEAFF. The CDR3 region has the DNA TGTGCCAGCAGCGCCCAACCAGGGAACACTGAAGCTTTCTTT.

This clonotype appeared many times. V is TRBV7-3 and J is TRBJ2-5; TRBD2 might be the D (6 bases). The CDR3 runs 15 residues. V was shortened by 5 bases and J by 3 bases, with 16 bases between the two germline ends. Germline V CDR1 and CDR2: SGHTA, FQGTGA. The CDR3 sequence: CASSPTGTLKETQYF. The CDR3 DNA reads as TGTGCCAGCAGCCCGACCGGGACTCTCAAAGAGACCCAGTACTTC.

This rearrangement joins TRBV5-1 to TRBJ2-1; D is possibly TRBD1 or TRBD2 (10 bases each). This CDR3 has 19 amino acids. V shed 3 bases and J shed 9 bases, with 31 bases lying between them. Germline V gives CDR1 SGHRS, CDR2 YFSETQ. The CDR3 protein is CASSSGQGVLAGARGEQFF. The CDR3 coding sequence is TGCGCCAGCAGCTCCGGACAGGGGGTGCTAGCGGGGGCAAGGGGTGAGCAGTTCTTC.

The chain employs TRBV7-8 and TRBJ2-1, with D perhaps being TRBD1 or TRBD2 (6 bases each). The V and J ends lost 7 bases and 1 base respectively, with 23 bases between them. Germline V lookup: CDR1 SGHVS, CDR2 FQNEAQ. The CDR3 length is 18 residues. CDR3 bases: TGTGCCAGCACCCGATTAGGGGGGAGGCCGGCATCCTACAATGAGCAGTTCTTC. Translation gives CASTRLGGRPASYNEQFF.

In its sample, this clonotype was seen many times. The J gene is TRBJ1-5, the V gene TRBV5-1; 7 nucleotides align to TRBD1. V dropped 0 bases and J dropped 6; count of bases not matched to a gene: 3. The germline CDR1 and CDR2 sequences are SGHRS and YFSETQ. There are 14 residues in the CDR3. DNA for the CDR3: TGCGCCAGCAGCTTGGTCGACAGGGCTCAGCCCCAGCATTTT. This codes for CASSLVDRAQPQHF.